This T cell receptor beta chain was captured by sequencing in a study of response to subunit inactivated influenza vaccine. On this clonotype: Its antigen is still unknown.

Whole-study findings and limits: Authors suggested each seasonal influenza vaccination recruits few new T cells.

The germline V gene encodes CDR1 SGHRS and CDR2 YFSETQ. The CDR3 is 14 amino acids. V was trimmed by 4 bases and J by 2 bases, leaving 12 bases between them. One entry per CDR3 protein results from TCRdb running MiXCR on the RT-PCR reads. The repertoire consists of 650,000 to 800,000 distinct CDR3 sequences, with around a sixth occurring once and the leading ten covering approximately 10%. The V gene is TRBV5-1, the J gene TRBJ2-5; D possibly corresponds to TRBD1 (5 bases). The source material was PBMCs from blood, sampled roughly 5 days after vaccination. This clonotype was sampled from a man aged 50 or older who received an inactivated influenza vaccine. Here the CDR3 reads CASSLRQPQETQYF. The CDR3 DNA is TGCGCCAGCAGCCTTAGACAGCCGCAAGAGACCCAGTACTTC.